These 4 T cell receptor beta chains were all obtained from the same sample, sequenced in a study of T cell responses to AZD1222 COVID-19 vaccine. Libraries were prepared by immunoSEQ multiplex PCR; TCRdb keeps only in-frame clonotypes and omits some of them. The table includes 80,000 to 90,000 clones, 92% detected once. This specimen was peripheral blood, taken on day 0 of AZD1222 vaccination. These receptors all stem from an adult in good health.

The V call is TRBV5-1, the J call TRBJ2-3, with no clear D. V was shortened by 0 bases and J by 0 bases, with 11 bases between the two germline ends. CDR1 SGHRS and CDR2 YFSETQ come from the germline V gene. The CDR3 is 16 residues long. The CDR3 reads CASSLGAGTSTDTQYF. DNA for the CDR3: TGCGCCAGCAGCTTGGGAGCAGGAACTAGCACAGATACGCAGTATTTT.

The chain uses TRBV7-9 and TRBJ2-7; no clear D gene. Trimming cost V 0 bases and J 0 bases, with 6 bases left between them. The CDR3 has 14 residues. CDR1 SEHNR and CDR2 FQNEAQ come from the germline V gene (reference sequence). The CDR3 is CASSLAGSSYEQYF. Here the CDR3 DNA reads TGTGCCAGCAGCTTAGCTGGCTCCTCCTACGAGCAGTACTTC. Together with reference TRBV7-9 and TRBJ2-7, the CDR3 gives the full variable domain: DTGVSQNPRHKITKRGQNVTFRCDPISEHNRLYWYRQTLGQGPEFLTYFQNEAQLEKSRLLSDRFSAERPKGSFSTLEIQRTEQGDSAMYLCASSLAGSSYEQYFGPGTRLTVT.

The V and J genes are TRBV9 and TRBJ2-3; D possibly uses TRBD1 or TRBD2 (5 bases each). V was cut by 5 bases and J by 9 bases, with 10 bases left in between. CDR1 SGDLS and CDR2 YYNGEE come from the germline V gene. The CDR3 covers 11 residues. CDR3 sequence reads: CASSIGETQYF. As DNA, the CDR3 is TGTGCCAGCAGTATAGGGGAGACGCAGTATTTT.

The genes are TRBV2 and TRBJ2-7; D may be TRBD1 (5 bases). From germline, CDR1 is SNHLY and CDR2 FYNNEI. This CDR3 contains 12 residues. V gave up 6 bases and J gave up 4 bases, with 10 bases separating them. Here the CDR3 reads CASSRAGYEQYF. The CDR3 region has the DNA TGTGCCAGCAGCAGGGCAGGGTACGAGCAGTACTTC.